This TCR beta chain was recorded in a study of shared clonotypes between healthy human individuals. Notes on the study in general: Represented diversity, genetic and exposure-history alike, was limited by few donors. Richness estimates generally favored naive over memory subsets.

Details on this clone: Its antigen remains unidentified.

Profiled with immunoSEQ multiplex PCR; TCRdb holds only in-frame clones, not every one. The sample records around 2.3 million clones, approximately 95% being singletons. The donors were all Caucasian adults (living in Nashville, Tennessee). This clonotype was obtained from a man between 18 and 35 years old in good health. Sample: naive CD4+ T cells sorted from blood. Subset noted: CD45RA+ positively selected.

The CDR3 spells CASSEQSNQPQHF. The CDR3 DNA reads TGTGCCAGCAGCGAACAGAGCAATCAGCCCCAGCATTTT. The V and J genes are TRBV6-6 and TRBJ1-5; D ambiguous. Between the trimmed V and J ends, which lost 6 bases and 1 base, there was a span of 7 bases. CDR1 is MNHNY, CDR2 SVGAGI, per germline (reference sequence). There are 13 residues in the CDR3.